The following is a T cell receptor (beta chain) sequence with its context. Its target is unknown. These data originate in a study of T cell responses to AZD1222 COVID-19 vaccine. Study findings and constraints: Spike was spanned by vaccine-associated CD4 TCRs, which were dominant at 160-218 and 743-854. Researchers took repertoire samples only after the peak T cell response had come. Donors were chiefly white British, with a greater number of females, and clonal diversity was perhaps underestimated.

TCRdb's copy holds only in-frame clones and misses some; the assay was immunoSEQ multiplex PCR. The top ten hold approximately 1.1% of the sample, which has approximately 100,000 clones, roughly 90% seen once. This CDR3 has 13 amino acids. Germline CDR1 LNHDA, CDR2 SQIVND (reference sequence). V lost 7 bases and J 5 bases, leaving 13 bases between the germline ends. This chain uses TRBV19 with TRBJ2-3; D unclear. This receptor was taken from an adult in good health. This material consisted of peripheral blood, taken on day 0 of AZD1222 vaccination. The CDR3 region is CASTHDGGDTQYF. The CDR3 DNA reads TGTGCCAGTACCCATGACGGTGGAGATACGCAGTATTTT.